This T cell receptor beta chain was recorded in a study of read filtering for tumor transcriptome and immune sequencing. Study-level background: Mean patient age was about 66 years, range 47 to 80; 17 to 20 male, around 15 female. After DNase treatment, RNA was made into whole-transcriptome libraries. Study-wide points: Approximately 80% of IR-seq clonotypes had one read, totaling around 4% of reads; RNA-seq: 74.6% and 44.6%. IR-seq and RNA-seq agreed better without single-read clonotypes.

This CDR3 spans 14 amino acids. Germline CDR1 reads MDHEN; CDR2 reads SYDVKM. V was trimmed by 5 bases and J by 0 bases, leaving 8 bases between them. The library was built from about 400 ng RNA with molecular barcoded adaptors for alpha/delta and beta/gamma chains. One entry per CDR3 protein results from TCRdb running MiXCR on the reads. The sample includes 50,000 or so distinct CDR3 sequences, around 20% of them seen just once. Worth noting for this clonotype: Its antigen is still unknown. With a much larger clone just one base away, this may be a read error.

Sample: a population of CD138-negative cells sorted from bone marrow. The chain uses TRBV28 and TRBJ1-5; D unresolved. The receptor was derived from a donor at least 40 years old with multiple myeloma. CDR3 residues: CASSHCNSNQPQHF. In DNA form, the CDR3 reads TGTGCCAGCAGTCACTGTAATAGCAATCAGCCCCAGCATTTT.